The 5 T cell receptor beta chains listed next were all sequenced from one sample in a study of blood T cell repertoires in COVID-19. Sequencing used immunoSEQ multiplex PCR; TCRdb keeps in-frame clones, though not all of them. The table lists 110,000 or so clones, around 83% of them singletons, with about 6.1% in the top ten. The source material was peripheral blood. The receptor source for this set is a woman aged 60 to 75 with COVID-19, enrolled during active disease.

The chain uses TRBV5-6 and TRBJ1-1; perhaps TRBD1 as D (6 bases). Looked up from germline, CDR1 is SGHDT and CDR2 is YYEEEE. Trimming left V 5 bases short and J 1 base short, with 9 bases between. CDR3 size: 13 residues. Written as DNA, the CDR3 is TGTGCCAGCAGTCAGGACAGGAACACTGAAGCTTTCTTT. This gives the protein CASSQDRNTEAFF. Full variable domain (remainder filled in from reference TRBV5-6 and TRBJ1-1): DAGVTQSPTHLIKTRGQQVTLRCSPKSGHDTVSWYQQALGQGPQFIFQYYEEEERQRGNFPDRFSGHQFPNYSSELNVNALLLGDSALYLCASSQDRNTEAFFGQGTRLTVV.

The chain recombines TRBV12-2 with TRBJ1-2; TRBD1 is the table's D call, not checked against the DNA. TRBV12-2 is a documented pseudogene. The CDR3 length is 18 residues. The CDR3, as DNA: TGTGCAAGTCGCTTAGAAATAGTCCGACAGCCACGCCAGGATGGCTACACCTTC. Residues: CASRLEIVRQPRQDGYTF.

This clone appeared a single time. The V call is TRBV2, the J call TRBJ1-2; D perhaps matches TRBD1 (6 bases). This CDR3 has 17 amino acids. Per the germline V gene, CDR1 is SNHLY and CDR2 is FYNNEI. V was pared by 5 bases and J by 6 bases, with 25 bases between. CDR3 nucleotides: TGTGCCAGCAGTCAACGACCCTTGGGAAGGGGGTTGGATGGCTACACCTTC. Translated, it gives CASSQRPLGRGLDGYTF. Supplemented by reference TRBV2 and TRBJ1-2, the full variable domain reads EPEVTQTPSHQVTQMGQEVILRCVPISNHLYFYWYRQILGQKVEFLVSFYNNEISEKSEIFDDQFSVERPDGSNFTLKIRSTKLEDSAMYFCASSQRPLGRGLDGYTFGSGTRLTVV.

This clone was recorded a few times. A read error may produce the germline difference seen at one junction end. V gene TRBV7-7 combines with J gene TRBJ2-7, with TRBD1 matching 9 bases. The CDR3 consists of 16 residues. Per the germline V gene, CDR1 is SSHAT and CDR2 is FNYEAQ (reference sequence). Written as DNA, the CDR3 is TGTGCTAGCAGCTCCGGACCGGGACAGGGCCAAGCCGAGCAGTACTTC. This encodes CASSSGPGQGQAEQYF.

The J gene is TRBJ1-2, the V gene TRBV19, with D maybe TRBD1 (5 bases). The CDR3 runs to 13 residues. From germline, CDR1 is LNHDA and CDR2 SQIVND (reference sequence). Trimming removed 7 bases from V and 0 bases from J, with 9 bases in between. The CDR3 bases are TGTGCCAGTACGGCGACAGCTAACTATGGCTACACCTTC. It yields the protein CASTATANYGYTF.